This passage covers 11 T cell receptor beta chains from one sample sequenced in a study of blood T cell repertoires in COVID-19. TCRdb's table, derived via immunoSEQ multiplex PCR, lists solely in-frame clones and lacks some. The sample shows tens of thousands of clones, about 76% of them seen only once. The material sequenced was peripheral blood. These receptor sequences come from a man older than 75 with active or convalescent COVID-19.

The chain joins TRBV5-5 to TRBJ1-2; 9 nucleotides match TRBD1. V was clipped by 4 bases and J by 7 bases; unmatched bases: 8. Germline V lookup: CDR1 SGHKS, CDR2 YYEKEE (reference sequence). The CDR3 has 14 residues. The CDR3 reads CASSHGQGFGGYTF. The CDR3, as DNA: TGTGCCAGCAGCCATGGACAGGGGTTCGGTGGCTACACCTTC.

The DNA of the CDR3 is TGCGCCAGCAGCGTATTGACAAGTAACTATGGCTACACCTTC. Its protein product is CASSVLTSNYGYTF. The chain is built from TRBV5-1 and TRBJ1-2; no clear D gene. Germline assignment: CDR1 SGHRS and CDR2 YFSETQ. This CDR3 spans 14 amino acids. With 4 bases removed from V and 1 base from J, the gap between germline ends came to 11 bases.

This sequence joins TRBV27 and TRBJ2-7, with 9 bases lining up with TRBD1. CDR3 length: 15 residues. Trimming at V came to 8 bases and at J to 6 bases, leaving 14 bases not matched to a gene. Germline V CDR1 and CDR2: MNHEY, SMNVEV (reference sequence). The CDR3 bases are TGTGCCAGCCGTACTCGTCCGGGACAGGGTGTCGAGCAGTACTTC. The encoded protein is CASRTRPGQGVEQYF.

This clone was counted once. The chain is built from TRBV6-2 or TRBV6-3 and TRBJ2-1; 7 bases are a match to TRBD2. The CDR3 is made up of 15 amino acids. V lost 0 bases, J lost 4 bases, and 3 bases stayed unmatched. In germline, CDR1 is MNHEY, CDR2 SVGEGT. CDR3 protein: CASSYSGTIYNEQFF. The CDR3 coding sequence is TGTGCCAGCAGTTACTCAGGGACTATATACAATGAGCAGTTCTTC.

This chain's CDR3 is CASGQTIGLAGGTLMYNEQFF. In DNA form, the CDR3 reads TGTGCCAGCGGACAAACTATTGGACTAGCGGGAGGGACGTTAATGTACAATGAGCAGTTCTTC. The chain links TRBV2 to TRBJ2-1; 15 nucleotides line up with TRBD2. The length of the CDR3 is 21 residues. From germline, CDR1 is SNHLY and CDR2 FYNNEI. J lost 4 bases, V lost 8 bases, and 21 bases had no gene match.

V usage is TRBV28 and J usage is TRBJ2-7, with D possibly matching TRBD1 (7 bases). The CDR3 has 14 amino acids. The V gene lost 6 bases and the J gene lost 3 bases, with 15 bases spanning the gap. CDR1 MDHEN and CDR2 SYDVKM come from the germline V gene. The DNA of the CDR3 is TGTGCCAGCAGAGGACTCAGGGGGGTCTACGAGCAGTACTTC. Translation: CASRGLRGVYEQYF. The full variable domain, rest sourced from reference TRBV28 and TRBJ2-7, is DVKVTQSSRYLVKRTGEKVFLECVQDMDHENMFWYRQDPGLGLRLIYFSYDVKMKEKGDIPEGYSVSREKKERFSLILESASTNQTSMYLCASRGLRGVYEQYFGPGTRLTVT.

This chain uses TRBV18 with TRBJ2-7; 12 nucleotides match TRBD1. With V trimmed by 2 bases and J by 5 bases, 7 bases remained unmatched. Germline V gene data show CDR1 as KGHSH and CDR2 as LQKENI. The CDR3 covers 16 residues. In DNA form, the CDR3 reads TGTGCCAGCTCACCAACGCGGGACAGGGGGCGAAACGAGCAGTACTTC. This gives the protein CASSPTRDRGRNEQYF.

The CDR3 loop is CATSRDRGQSTGELFF. The CDR3 DNA sequence: TGTGCCACCAGCCGGGACAGGGGGCAGAGCACCGGGGAGCTGTTTTTT. The J gene is TRBJ2-2, the V gene TRBV24-1; 12 nucleotides agree with TRBD1. The junction had 6 bases not matched to a gene; V was cut back by 7 bases and J by 4 bases. Per germline, CDR1 KGHDR and CDR2 SFDVKD. The CDR3 contains 16 residues.

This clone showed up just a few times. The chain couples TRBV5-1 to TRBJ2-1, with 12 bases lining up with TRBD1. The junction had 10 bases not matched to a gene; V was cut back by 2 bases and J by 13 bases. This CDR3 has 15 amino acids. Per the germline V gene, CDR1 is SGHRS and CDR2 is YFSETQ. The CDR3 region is CASSLSGQGAIGQFF. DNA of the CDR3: TGCGCCAGCAGCTTATCGGGACAGGGGGCTATAGGTCAGTTCTTC.

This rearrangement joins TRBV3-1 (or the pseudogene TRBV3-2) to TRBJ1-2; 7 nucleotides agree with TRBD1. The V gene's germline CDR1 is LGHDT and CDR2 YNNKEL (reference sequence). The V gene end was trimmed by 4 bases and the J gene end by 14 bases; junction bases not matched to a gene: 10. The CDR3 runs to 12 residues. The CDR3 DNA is TGTGCCAGCAGCCGACATCAGGGGGAGGAAACCTTC. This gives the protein CASSRHQGEETF.

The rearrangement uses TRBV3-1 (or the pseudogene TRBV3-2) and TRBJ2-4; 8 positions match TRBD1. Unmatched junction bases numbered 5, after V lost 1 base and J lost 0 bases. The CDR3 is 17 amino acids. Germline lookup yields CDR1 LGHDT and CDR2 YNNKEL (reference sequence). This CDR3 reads CASSQAGQVIAKNIQYF. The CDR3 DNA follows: TGTGCCAGCAGCCAAGCGGGACAGGTCATAGCCAAAAACATTCAGTACTTC.